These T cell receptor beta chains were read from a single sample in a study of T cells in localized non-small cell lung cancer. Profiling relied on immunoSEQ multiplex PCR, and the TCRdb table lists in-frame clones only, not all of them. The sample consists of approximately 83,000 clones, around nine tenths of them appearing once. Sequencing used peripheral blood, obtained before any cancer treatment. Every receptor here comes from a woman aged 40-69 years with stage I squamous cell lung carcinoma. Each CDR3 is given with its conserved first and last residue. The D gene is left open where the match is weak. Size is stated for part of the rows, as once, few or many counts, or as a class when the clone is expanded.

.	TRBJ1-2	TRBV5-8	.	CASSLGQLANYGYTF	TGTGCCAGCAGCCTAGGACAGTTAGCTAACTATGGCTACACCTTC
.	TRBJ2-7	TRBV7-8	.	CASTAGLAYEQYF	TGTGCCAGCACTGCGGGGCTTGCCTACGAGCAGTACTTC
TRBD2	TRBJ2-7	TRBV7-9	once	CASSDSGGGSYEQYF	TGTGCCAGCAGCGACAGCGGGGGGGGATCCTACGAGCAGTACTTC
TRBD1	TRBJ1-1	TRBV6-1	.	CASSERDRDEAFF	TGTGCCAGCAGTGAGAGGGACAGGGATGAAGCTTTCTTT
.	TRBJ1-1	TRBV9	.	CASSVSTSNTEAFF	TGTGCCAGCAGCGTTTCAACCTCGAACACTGAAGCTTTCTTT
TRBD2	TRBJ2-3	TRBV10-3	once	CAISTSGGTDTQYF	TGTGCCATCAGCACTAGCGGGGGCACAGATACGCAGTATTTT
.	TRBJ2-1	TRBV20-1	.	CSASRNEQFF	TGCAGTGCTAGTAGAAATGAGCAGTTCTTC
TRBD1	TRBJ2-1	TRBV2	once	CASSEGDRTDNEQFF	TGTGCCAGCAGTGAGGGGGACAGGACTGACAATGAGCAGTTCTTC
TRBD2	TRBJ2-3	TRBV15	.	CATSPRTSGSTQYF	TGTGCCACCAGCCCCCGGACTAGCGGGAGTACGCAGTATTTT
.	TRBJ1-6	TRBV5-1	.	CASSPGEGRGSPLHF	TGCGCCAGCAGCCCGGGGGAGGGCCGGGGTTCACCCCTCCACTTT
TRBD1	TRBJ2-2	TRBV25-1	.	CASSVGTGTGELFF	TGTGCCAGCAGTGTTGGGACAGGGACCGGGGAGCTGTTTTTT
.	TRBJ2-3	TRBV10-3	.	CAISLVANRVDTQYF	TGTGCCATCAGTCTCGTCGCGAACAGGGTGGATACGCAGTATTTT
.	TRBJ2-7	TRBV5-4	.	CASQQGGEQYF	TGCGCCAGTCAACAGGGCGGGGAGCAGTACTTC
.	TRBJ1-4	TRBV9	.	CASSVAATLGEKLFF	TGTGCCAGCAGCGTAGCGGCGACCCTGGGCGAAAAACTGTTTTTT
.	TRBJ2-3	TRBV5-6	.	CASSWSLGFSTDTQYF	TGTGCCAGCAGCTGGTCCCTGGGGTTTAGCACAGATACGCAGTATTTT
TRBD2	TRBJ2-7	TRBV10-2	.	CASSQPPGLAGGSYEQYF	TGCGCCAGCAGTCAACCTCCCGGACTAGCGGGGGGCTCCTACGAGCAGTACTTC
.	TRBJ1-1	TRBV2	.	CASSVVGGGTEAFF	TGTGCCAGCAGTGTTGTAGGAGGGGGCACTGAAGCTTTCTTT
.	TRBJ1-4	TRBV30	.	CAWTSTRGPEEKLFF	TGTGCCTGGACCTCGACCCGGGGCCCAGAGGAAAAACTGTTTTTT
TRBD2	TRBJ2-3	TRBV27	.	CASSWTSGGTDTQYF	TGTGCCAGCAGCTGGACTAGCGGGGGCACAGATACGCAGTATTTT
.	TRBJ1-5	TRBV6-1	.	CASILQGGPQHF	TGTGCCAGCATTCTACAGGGTGGGCCCCAGCATTTT
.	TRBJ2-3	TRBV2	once	CASRLQGSSTDTQYF	TGTGCCAGCAGATTACAGGGCTCCAGCACAGATACGCAGTATTTT
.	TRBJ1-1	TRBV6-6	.	CASRPGASLEAFF	TGTGCCAGCAGGCCAGGGGCGAGCCTTGAAGCTTTCTTT
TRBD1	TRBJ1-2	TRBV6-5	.	CASSYQTGTSGYTF	TGTGCCAGCAGTTACCAGACAGGGACTTCTGGCTACACCTTC
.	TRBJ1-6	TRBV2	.	CASSGRLNSPLHF	TGTGCCAGCAGTGGGCGCCTTAATTCACCCCTCCACTTT
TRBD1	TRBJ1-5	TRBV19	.	CASHRGHNQPQHF	TGTGCCAGCCACAGGGGTCACAATCAGCCCCAGCATTTT
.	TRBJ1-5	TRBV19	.	CASSTERVNQPQHF	TGTGCCAGTAGTACGGAAAGGGTGAATCAGCCCCAGCATTTT
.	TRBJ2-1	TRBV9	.	CASSVGVNPSRSNEQFF	TGTGCCAGCAGCGTAGGCGTCAATCCTTCGCGGTCCAATGAGCAGTTCTTC
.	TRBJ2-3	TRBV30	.	CAWSDLTDTQYF	TGTGCCTGGAGTGACCTCACAGATACGCAGTATTTT
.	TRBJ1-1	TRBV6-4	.	CASSERGNTEAFF	TGTGCCAGCAGTGAGCGGGGGAACACTGAAGCTTTCTTT
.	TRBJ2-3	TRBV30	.	CASAGGGHTQYF	TGTGCCTCCGCGGGCGGGGGCCATACGCAGTATTTT
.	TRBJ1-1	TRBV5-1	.	CASSIGEDRLNTEAFF	TGCGCCAGCAGCATAGGGGAAGACAGGTTGAACACTGAAGCTTTCTTT
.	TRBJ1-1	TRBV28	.	CASSLSGGTEAFF	TGTGCCAGCAGTTTATCGGGGGGCACTGAAGCTTTCTTT
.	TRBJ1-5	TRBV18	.	CASSPDRNQPQHF	TGTGCCAGCTCACCGGACAGAAATCAGCCCCAGCATTTT
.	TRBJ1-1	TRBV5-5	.	CASSFLDTEAFF	TGTGCCAGCAGCTTCTTAGACACTGAAGCTTTCTTT
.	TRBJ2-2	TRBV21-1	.	CASGGTGPNTGELFF	TGTGCCAGCGGGGGGACAGGCCCGAACACCGGGGAGCTGTTTTTT
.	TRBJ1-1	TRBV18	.	CASSPRAGARPEAFF	TGTGCCAGCTCACCTAGAGCGGGGGCTCGCCCTGAAGCTTTCTTT
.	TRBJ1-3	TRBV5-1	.	CASRRDFNSGNTIYF	TGCGCCAGCCGAAGGGACTTCAACTCTGGAAACACCATATATTTT
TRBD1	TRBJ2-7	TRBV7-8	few	CASSLGRTGAYEQYF	TGTGCCAGCAGCTTAGGAAGGACAGGTGCCTACGAGCAGTACTTC
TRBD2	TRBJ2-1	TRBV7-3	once	CASSALLAGGLNEQFF	TGTGCCAGCAGCGCCCTTCTAGCGGGGGGGTTAAATGAGCAGTTCTTC
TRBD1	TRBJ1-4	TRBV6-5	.	CASILRTGGKEKLFF	TGTGCCAGCATCCTTAGGACAGGGGGGAAGGAAAAACTGTTTTTT
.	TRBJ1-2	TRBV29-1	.	CSVEVPHGYTF	TGCAGCGTTGAAGTTCCTCATGGCTACACCTTC
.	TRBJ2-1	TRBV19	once	CASSDRWYGNEQFF	TGTGCCAGCAGCGATCGATGGTACGGGAATGAGCAGTTCTTC
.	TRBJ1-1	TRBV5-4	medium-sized	CASSSFAGMLLWYDTEAFF	TGTGCCAGCAGTTCTTTTGCAGGGATGTTATTGTGGTATGACACTGAAGCTTTCTTT
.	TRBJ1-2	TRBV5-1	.	CASSLAPDIPYGYTF	TGCGCCAGCAGCTTGGCCCCGGACATCCCTTATGGCTACACCTTC